This T cell receptor (beta chain) is drawn from a study of response to subunit inactivated influenza vaccine. In this sample, this clonotype turned up many times. From the RT-PCR reads, TCRdb called clonotypes with MiXCR, one entry per CDR3 protein. Here the sample spans some 570,000 distinct CDR3 sequences, over 9% being singletons. This CDR3 has 16 residues. CDR1 LGHNA and CDR2 YNFKEQ come from the germline V gene. V was clipped by 4 bases and J by 8 bases; unmatched bases: 11. This same sample was also part of a study on T cells expressing NK-cell markers. From that paper: Production of TCR beta cDNA relied on 5'RACE template switching with UMIs. From sorted CD3+CD56+NKG2C+, CD3+CD56+NKG2C- and CD3+CD56-NKG2C+ T cells came the TCR beta repertoires. There were a handful of donors in whom these clonotypes also led the CD3+CD56-NKG2C+ fraction.

V is TRBV4-2 and J is TRBJ1-6; TRBD1 matches at 7 bases. This clonotype was obtained from a man aged 45-65 years who received an inactivated influenza vaccine. The sample consisted of PBMCs from blood, taken on the day of vaccination. CDR3 loop: CASSPTTGNSDSPLHF. The CDR3 coding sequence is TGTGCCAGCAGCCCCACGACAGGGAACTCGGATTCACCCCTCCACTTT.